The rows below give T cell receptor beta chains drawn from one sample of a study of radiotherapy plus CTLA-4 blockade in lung cancer. Only in-frame clones appear in the TCRdb table, and some are missing; sequencing was by immunoSEQ multiplex PCR. The repertoire includes approximately 85,000 clones, approximately 83% of them detected once, and about 2% sits in the top ten. Sample: peripheral blood, taken from a patient treated with radiotherapy plus ipilimumab. The receptors were sampled from a human donor with non-small cell lung cancer who had a partial response to radiotherapy plus ipilimumab. CDR3s include the opening cysteine and the closing phenylalanine or tryptophan. The D gene is left open where the match is weak. Not every row has a clone size; where given, it reads once, few, many or a size class.

v_gene	j_gene	abundance	d_gene	CDR3nt	CDR3aa
TRBV5-1	TRBJ1-5	.	.	TGCGCCAGCAGCTTGAGCGGAGGAAGCAATCAGCCCCAGCATTTT	CASSLSGGSNQPQHF
TRBV19	TRBJ2-5	.	.	TGTGCCAGTAGTATGAGGCGGGGCCTTAGACAGGGGACCCAGTACTTC	CASSMRRGLRQGTQYF
TRBV6-1	TRBJ2-2	.	.	TGTGCCAGCAGTTCGGCAGGGTGGCTGTTTTTT	CASSSAGWLFF
TRBV6-1	TRBJ1-2	.	.	TGTGCCAGCATATCTGGGGGGGCGGGGGGCTACACCTTC	CASISGGAGGYTF
TRBV30	TRBJ1-4	.	TRBD1	TGTGCCTGGGGCCGACAGGGCCTTAATGAAAAACTGTTTTTT	CAWGRQGLNEKLFF
TRBV27	TRBJ2-1	.	TRBD2	TGTGCCAGCAGCCCATGGGGGAGGGATGAGCAGTTCTTC	CASSPWGRDEQFF
TRBV27	TRBJ1-3	.	.	TGTGCCAGCAGTTTACAAGCAAGAGGAAACACCATATATTTT	CASSLQARGNTIYF
TRBV6-1	TRBJ2-2	.	.	TGTGCCAGTCAGGGAAACGGGAACACCGGGGAGCTGTTTTTT	CASQGNGNTGELFF
TRBV7-8	TRBJ1-4	.	.	TGTGCCAGCAGCTTAGTCCCAGGGATCACTGAAAAACTGTTTTTT	CASSLVPGITEKLFF
TRBV18	TRBJ1-1	.	.	TGTGCCAGCTCACCAGACGGCCGGAGGAGGGGAAAGAACACTGAAGCTTTCTTT	CASSPDGRRRGKNTEAFF
TRBV14	TRBJ2-3	.	.	TGTGCCAGCAGCTTACAGGCGGATACGCAGTATTTT	CASSLQADTQYF
TRBV27	TRBJ2-2	.	TRBD1	TGTGCCAGCAGTCCCCAAATCCAGGGGGCAAGAACCGGGGAGCTGTTTTTT	CASSPQIQGARTGELFF
TRBV6-5	TRBJ2-7	once	.	TGTGCCAGCAGTTACTTGGGGGCGGACAACGAGCAGTACTTC	CASSYLGADNEQYF
TRBV5-5	TRBJ1-2	.	TRBD1	TGTGCCAGCACCAGGGACAGGGTGTACTATGGCTACACCTTC	CASTRDRVYYGYTF
TRBV7-9	TRBJ2-1	.	TRBD2	TGTGCCAGCAGCACAAATAGCGGGCGTCCCCCCTACAATGAGCAGTTCTTC	CASSTNSGRPPYNEQFF
TRBV7-2	TRBJ2-3	.	.	TGTGCCAGCAGCCTCCGGGTAGCAGATACGCAGTATTTT	CASSLRVADTQYF
TRBV18	TRBJ1-1	.	TRBD1	TGTGCCAGCTCACCAAAAGACAGGGGTGAAGCTTTCTTT	CASSPKDRGEAFF
TRBV4-3	TRBJ2-3	.	.	TGCGCCAGCAGCCAAACACAAAGCACAGATACGCAGTATTTT	CASSQTQSTDTQYF
TRBV27	TRBJ1-2	.	.	TGTGCCAGCAGTTTATCGCGGCAGGGGAGAGCTGGCTACACCTTC	CASSLSRQGRAGYTF
TRBV4-1	TRBJ1-2	once	.	TGCGCCAGCAGCCAAGCCGGGAGACTTAACTATGGCTACACCTTC	CASSQAGRLNYGYTF
TRBV20-1	TRBJ1-2	.	.	TGCAGTGCTAGAGTAGTTCCTGGCTACACCTTC	CSARVVPGYTF
TRBV27	TRBJ1-2	.	TRBD1	TGTGCCAGCAGTTTTTCGAGGGGGCGCAGTTATGGCTACACCTTC	CASSFSRGRSYGYTF
TRBV7-9	TRBJ1-2	once	.	TGTGCCAGCAGCTTAAGTCGTAGCTATGGCTACACCTTC	CASSLSRSYGYTF
TRBV15	TRBJ1-4	.	.	TGTGCCACCAGCAGAGATTACACAACTAATGAAAAACTGTTTTTT	CATSRDYTTNEKLFF
TRBV6-1	TRBJ2-1	.	.	TGTGCCAGCAGTGCATACCCTCCGGGACAAGGTGTCGATGAGCAGTTCTTC	CASSAYPPGQGVDEQFF
TRBV7-2	TRBJ2-5	.	.	TGTGCCAGCAGCTTAGTCAGGGAAGAGACCCAGTACTTC	CASSLVREETQYF
TRBV6-6	TRBJ1-1	.	TRBD1	TGTGCCAGCAGTGACAGGGGGGGGAACACTGAAGCTTTCTTT	CASSDRGGNTEAFF
TRBV6-5	TRBJ1-2	.	TRBD1	TGTGCCAGCAGTTACCTTCCGACAGGGAACGATGGCTACACCTTC	CASSYLPTGNDGYTF
TRBV5-6	TRBJ2-1	.	TRBD1	TGTGCCAGCAGCGCAACCCTCGGGACAGGGGTCTACAATGAGCAGTTCTTC	CASSATLGTGVYNEQFF
TRBV28	TRBJ1-2	.	TRBD1	TGTGCCAGCAGTCTCGGGACAGCTAACTATGGCTACACCTTC	CASSLGTANYGYTF
TRBV6-5	TRBJ1-5	once	TRBD1	TGTGCCAGCAGGTCCGGACAGGGAGGAAACCAGCCCCAGCATTTT	CASRSGQGGNQPQHF
TRBV5-6	TRBJ2-2	.	TRBD2	TGTGCCAGCAGCCAAAGGACTAGTTCGTACACCGGGGAGCTGTTTTTT	CASSQRTSSYTGELFF
TRBV7-9	TRBJ2-2	.	TRBD2	TGTGCCTCGCGGGGGGGGCCGAACACCGGGGAGCTGTTTTTT	CASRGGPNTGELFF
TRBV19	TRBJ2-7	once	.	TGTGCCAGTGCCGCGGGGAGAGCCTACGAGCAGTACTTC	CASAAGRAYEQYF
TRBV4-1	TRBJ1-2	few	TRBD1	TGCGCCAGCAGCCCTCCGACAGGGAACTATGGCTACACCTTC	CASSPPTGNYGYTF
TRBV7-9	TRBJ2-1	.	TRBD2	TGTGCCAGCAGCCCCGGGACTAGCGGGAGGGACGGGTCCTACAATGAGCAGTTCTTC	CASSPGTSGRDGSYNEQFF
TRBV18	TRBJ2-3	.	.	TGTGCCAGCTCACGAAGTACCGGGACAAAGGTACACACGGGAGGAGATACGCAGTATTTT	CASSRSTGTKVHTGGDTQYF
TRBV7-2	TRBJ1-1	few	TRBD1	TGTGCCAGCAGCCCCATGTCACAGGGGGCGAGCACTGAAGCTTTCTTT	CASSPMSQGASTEAFF
TRBV4-2	TRBJ2-2	.	.	TGTGCCAGCAGCCAAACCGGGACTTTCTTCCCCGGGGAGCTGTTTTTT	CASSQTGTFFPGELFF
TRBV6-1	TRBJ1-1	.	.	TGTGCCAGCAGTGAAGGCGGATTGAACACTGAAGCTTTCTTT	CASSEGGLNTEAFF
TRBV29-1	TRBJ1-2	.	.	TGCAGCGTTGTGCGGTCTAACTATGGCTACACCTTC	CSVVRSNYGYTF
TRBV4-1	TRBJ2-4	.	TRBD2	TGCGCCAGCAGCCAAGATACTTGGAGGAGCGGGCGGGGGGCGGCCAAAAACATTCAGTACTTC	CASSQDTWRSGRGAAKNIQYF
TRBV28	TRBJ1-2	once	TRBD1	TGTGCCAGCAGCGAAGGGACAGACTATGGCTACACCTTC	CASSEGTDYGYTF
TRBV7-7	TRBJ2-5	.	.	TGTGCTGTCCAGAGCGGGGAGACCCAGTACTTC	CAVQSGETQYF
TRBV27	TRBJ1-1	.	.	TGTGCCAGCAGTCTGGCAACGTTCACTGAAGCTTTCTTT	CASSLATFTEAFF
TRBV4-2	TRBJ2-2	.	TRBD2	TGTGCCAGCAGCCAAGATTTAGCCTCCGGGACTAGAGTCGGGGAGCTGTTTTTT	CASSQDLASGTRVGELFF
TRBV7-9	TRBJ1-1	.	.	TGTGCCAGCAGCTTAAATTCAGTGAACACTGAAGCTTTCTTT	CASSLNSVNTEAFF
TRBV28	TRBJ2-3	.	.	TGTGCCAGCAGTTTTGGGTCGGGAGATACGCAGTATTTT	CASSFGSGDTQYF
TRBV29-1	TRBJ2-1	once	.	TGCAGCGGGCTGAACAATGAGCAGTTCTTC	CSGLNNEQFF
TRBV19	TRBJ2-6	.	.	TGTGCCAGTAGGATACAGGCCAACTCTGGGGCCAACGTCCTGACTTTC	CASRIQANSGANVLTF
TRBV6-1	TRBJ1-2	.	TRBD1	TGTGCCAGCAGGGGACAGGGAGTGCCTTATGGCTACACCTTC	CASRGQGVPYGYTF
TRBV5-1	TRBJ2-1	.	TRBD2	TGCGCCAGCAGCTCGGGGACTAGCGGGAACAATGAGCAGTTCTTC	CASSSGTSGNNEQFF
TRBV5-1	TRBJ1-1	.	.	TGCGCCAGCAGCAACAGGGAGGGGACTGAAGCTTTCTTT	CASSNREGTEAFF
TRBV9	TRBJ1-2	.	TRBD1	TGTGCCAGCAGCAAGGGACAGGGAAACTATGGCTACACCTTC	CASSKGQGNYGYTF
TRBV28	TRBJ1-2	.	.	TGTGCCAGCAGGGAGCCTATAATCTATGGCTACACCTTC	CASREPIIYGYTF
TRBV4-3	TRBJ2-5	.	TRBD2	TGCGCCAGCAGCCAAGGGACTAGCGGGAGCTCGATCTACTTC	CASSQGTSGSSIYF
TRBV6-1	TRBJ1-2	.	TRBD1	TGTGCCGGATCGGGACAGAACTATGGCTACACCTTC	CAGSGQNYGYTF
TRBV28	TRBJ1-1	few	.	TGTGCCACCATGAGAATGGGGGCGGGAGGCACTGAAGCTTTCTTT	CATMRMGAGGTEAFF